A single sample is the source of the 7 T cell receptor beta chains below, sequenced in a study of regulatory T cells in long-lasting Graves disease. iRepertoire HTBI primers and Arm-PCR of CDR3 regions built TCR beta libraries. MiXCR was run by TCRdb on the multiplex PCR reads, yielding one entry per CDR3 protein. This sample carries a few hundred thousand distinct CDR3 sequences, over 20% of them seen once, and the ten largest clones take roughly 13%. Time point defined: persistent/refractory GD, antithyroid drugs over 5 years with positive TRAb. PBMC-derived RNA was used for the TCR library. Sample: peripheral blood mononuclear cells (PBMCs), taken when the disease was refractory, from a patient treated with antithyroid drugs. Receptor source: a female donor with Graves disease.

A remark on this clonotype: This may stem from a read error, because a much larger clone lies one nucleotide away. This sequence joins TRBV19 and TRBJ1-4; unclear D gene. The CDR3 runs to 13 residues. The V end lost 9 bases, the J end lost 0 bases, and 8 bases lay between the germline ends. Germline loops: CDR1 LNHDA, CDR2 SQIVND (reference sequence). CDR3 DNA sequence: TGTGCCAGGACGACTCCAACTAATGAAAAACTGTTTTTT. Its translation: CARTTPTNEKLFF.

This clonotype was counted many times. V is TRBV27 and J is TRBJ2-7, with 7 bases lining up with TRBD1. This CDR3 has 16 amino acids. Germline V lookup: CDR1 MNHEY, CDR2 SMNVEV (reference sequence). Trimming took 4 bases from V and 3 from J; bases not matched to a gene: 12. CDR3 residues: CASSSSSTGVSYEQYF. The CDR3 coding sequence is TGTGCCAGCAGTTCTTCCTCTACAGGGGTAAGCTACGAGCAGTACTTC.

This clonotype was seen ten or more times. The chain uses TRBV28 and TRBJ1-1; a weak D match, TRBD1 (5 bases). CDR3 length equals 13 residues. Per the germline V gene, CDR1 is MDHEN and CDR2 is SYDVKM. V was trimmed by 3 bases and J by 5 bases, leaving 10 bases between them. The CDR3 DNA is TGTGCCAGCAGTTTGGGACGGATTACTGAAGCTTTCTTT. It encodes CASSLGRITEAFF.

The chain employs TRBV30 and TRBJ2-2; 13 positions agree with TRBD2. The J segment lost 6 bases and the V segment lost 4 bases, leaving 11 bases of the junction unmatched. The CDR3 is made up of 17 amino acids. Germline V gene lookup returns CDR1 GTSNPN and CDR2 SVGIG (reference sequence). The CDR3: CAWKRTSGSRRSGELFF. The DNA for the CDR3 is TGTGCCTGGAAAAGGACTAGCGGGAGTCGGAGGTCCGGGGAGCTGTTTTTT.

This clonotype has at least ten counts. The rearrangement links TRBV10-3 to TRBJ2-2; 11 bases are a match to TRBD2. CDR1 is ENHRY and CDR2 is SYGVKD in the germline V gene. V shed 2 bases and J 2 bases; nucleotides not matched to a gene: 7. This CDR3 has 18 amino acids. This CDR3 reads CAISEPTTSGRNTGELFF. CDR3 nucleotides: TGTGCCATCAGTGAGCCCACCACTAGCGGGAGAAACACCGGGGAGCTGTTTTTT.

In its sample, this clonotype was seen many times. The chain employs TRBV12-3 or TRBV12-4 and TRBJ2-7; D not certain. The CDR3 spans 15 residues. V was clipped by 5 bases and J by 2 bases, with 16 bases between them. The CDR3 is CASSTSDRRPYEQYF. CDR3 nucleotides: TGTGCCAGCAGTACCTCTGACCGCCGCCCCTACGAGCAGTACTTC.

This clonotype was found a few times. The V call is TRBV9, the J call TRBJ2-3; 9 bases fit TRBD1. The length of the CDR3 is 15 residues. The ends lost 2 bases at V and 1 base at J; junction bases unmatched: 2. Germline lookup yields CDR1 SGDLS and CDR2 YYNGEE. CDR3 nucleotides: TGTGCCAGCAGCGTCGGGACAGGGCGCACAGATACGCAGTATTTT. Residues: CASSVGTGRTDTQYF.